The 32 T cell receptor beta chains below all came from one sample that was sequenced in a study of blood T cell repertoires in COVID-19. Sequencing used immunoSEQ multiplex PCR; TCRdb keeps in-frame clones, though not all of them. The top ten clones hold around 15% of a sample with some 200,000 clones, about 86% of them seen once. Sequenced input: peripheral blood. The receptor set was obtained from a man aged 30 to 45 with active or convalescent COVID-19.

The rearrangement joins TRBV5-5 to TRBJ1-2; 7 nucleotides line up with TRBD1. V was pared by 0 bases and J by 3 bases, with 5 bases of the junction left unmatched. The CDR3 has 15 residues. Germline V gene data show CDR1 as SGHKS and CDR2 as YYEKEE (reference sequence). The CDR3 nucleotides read TGTGCCAGCAGCTTGGAACAGGGGTTGGACTATGGCTACACCTTC. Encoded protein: CASSLEQGLDYGYTF.

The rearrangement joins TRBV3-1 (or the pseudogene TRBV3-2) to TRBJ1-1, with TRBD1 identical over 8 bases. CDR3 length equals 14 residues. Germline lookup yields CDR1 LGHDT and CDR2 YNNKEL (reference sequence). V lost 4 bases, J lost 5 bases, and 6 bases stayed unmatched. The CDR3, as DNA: TGTGCCAGCAGCCCCGACAGGGGTTGGACTGAAGCTTTCTTT. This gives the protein CASSPDRGWTEAFF.

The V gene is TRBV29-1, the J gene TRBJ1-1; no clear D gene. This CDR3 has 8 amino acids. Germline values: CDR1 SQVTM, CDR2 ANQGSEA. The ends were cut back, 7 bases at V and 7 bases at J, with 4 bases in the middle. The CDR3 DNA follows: TGCAGCGCCGGTGAAGCTTTCTTT. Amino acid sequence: CSAGEAFF. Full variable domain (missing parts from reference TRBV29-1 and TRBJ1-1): SAVISQKPSRDICQRGTSLTIQCQVDSQVTMMFWYRQQPGQSLTLIATANQGSEATYESGFVIDKFPISRPNLTFSTLTVSNMSPEDSSIYLCSAGEAFFGQGTRLTVV.

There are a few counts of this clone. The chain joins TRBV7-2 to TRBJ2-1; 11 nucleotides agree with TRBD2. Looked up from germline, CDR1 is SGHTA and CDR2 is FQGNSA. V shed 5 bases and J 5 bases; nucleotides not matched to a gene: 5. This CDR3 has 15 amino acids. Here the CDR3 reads CASSALAGGHNEQFF. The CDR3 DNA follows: TGTGCCAGCAGCGCGCTAGCGGGAGGACACAATGAGCAGTTCTTC.

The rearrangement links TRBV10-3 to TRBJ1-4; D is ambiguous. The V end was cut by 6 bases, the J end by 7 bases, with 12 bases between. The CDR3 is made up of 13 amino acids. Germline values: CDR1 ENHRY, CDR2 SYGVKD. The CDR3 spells CAIRKGVGEKLFF. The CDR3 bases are TGTGCCATCAGGAAGGGAGTCGGTGAAAAACTGTTTTTT.

The chain's CDR3 is CASGLWSGRATNEKLFF. The CDR3 region has the DNA TGTGCTAGTGGTTTGTGGTCAGGTCGTGCAACTAATGAAAAACTGTTTTTT. This rearrangement joins TRBV12-5 to TRBJ1-4; D remains ambiguous. Trimming removed 2 bases from V and 0 bases from J, with 13 bases in between. Germline CDR1 LGHNT, CDR2 FRNRAP. CDR3 length equals 17 residues.

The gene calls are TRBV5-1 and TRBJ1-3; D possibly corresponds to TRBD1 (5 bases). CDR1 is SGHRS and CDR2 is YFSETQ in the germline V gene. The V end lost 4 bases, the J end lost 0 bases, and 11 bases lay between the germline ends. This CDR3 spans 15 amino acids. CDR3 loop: CASSQGLSSGNTIYF. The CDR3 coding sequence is TGCGCCAGCAGCCAGGGCCTCAGCTCTGGAAACACCATATATTTT.

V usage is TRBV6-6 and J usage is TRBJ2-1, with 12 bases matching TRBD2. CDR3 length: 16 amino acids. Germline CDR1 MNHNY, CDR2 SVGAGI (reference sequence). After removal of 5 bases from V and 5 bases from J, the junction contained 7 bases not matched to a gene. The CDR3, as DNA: TGTGCCAGCAGTAACCTGGGACTAGCGGGCAACAATGAGCAGTTCTTC. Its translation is CASSNLGLAGNNEQFF.

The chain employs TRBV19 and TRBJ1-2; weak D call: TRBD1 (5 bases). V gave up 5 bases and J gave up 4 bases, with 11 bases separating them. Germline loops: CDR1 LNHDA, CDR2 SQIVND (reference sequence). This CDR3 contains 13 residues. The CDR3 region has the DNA TGTGCCAGTAGTCCAGGACACCCCTATGGCTACACCTTC. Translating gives CASSPGHPYGYTF.

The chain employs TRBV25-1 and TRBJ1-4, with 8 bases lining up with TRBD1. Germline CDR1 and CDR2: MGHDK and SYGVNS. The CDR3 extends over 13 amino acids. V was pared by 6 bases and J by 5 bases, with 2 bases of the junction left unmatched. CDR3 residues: CASRGQVNEKLFF. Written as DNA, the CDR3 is TGTGCCAGCAGGGGACAGGTGAATGAAAAACTGTTTTTT.

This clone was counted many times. CDR3 coding DNA: TGCGCCAGCAGCCAAGATTCTAGCGGCTTCACAGATACGCAGTATTTT. Protein product: CASSQDSSGFTDTQYF. The chain links TRBV4-1 to TRBJ2-3; 7 nucleotides line up with TRBD2. V lost 0 bases and J lost 2; bases outside the gene matches: 5. Germline V gives CDR1 MGHRA, CDR2 YSYEKL. The CDR3 has 16 residues.

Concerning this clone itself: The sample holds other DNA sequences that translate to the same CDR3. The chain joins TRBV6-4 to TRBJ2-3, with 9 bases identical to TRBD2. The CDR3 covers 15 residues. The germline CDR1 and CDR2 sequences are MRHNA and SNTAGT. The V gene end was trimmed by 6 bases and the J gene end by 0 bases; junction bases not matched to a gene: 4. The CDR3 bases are TGTGCCAGCAGCGATAGCGGGGGTAGCACAGATACGCAGTATTTT. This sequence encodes CASSDSGGSTDTQYF.

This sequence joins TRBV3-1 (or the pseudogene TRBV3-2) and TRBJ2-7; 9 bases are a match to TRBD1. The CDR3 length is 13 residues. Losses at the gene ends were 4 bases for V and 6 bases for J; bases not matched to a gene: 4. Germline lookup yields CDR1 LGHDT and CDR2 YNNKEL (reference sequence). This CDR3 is CASSPQTGGEQYV. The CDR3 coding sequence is TGTGCCAGCAGCCCTCAGACAGGGGGCGAGCAGTACGTC.

CDR3 nucleotide sequence: TGTGCCAGCAGTGAACTGGCGGGGGGGCCGGTCAATGAGCAGTTCTTC. Translation gives CASSELAGGPVNEQFF. The genes are TRBV6-1 and TRBJ2-1, with TRBD2 identical over 9 bases. From germline, CDR1 is MNHNS and CDR2 SASEGT. This CDR3 has 16 amino acids. The V segment lost 2 bases and the J segment 6 bases; nucleotides outside the gene matches: 8.

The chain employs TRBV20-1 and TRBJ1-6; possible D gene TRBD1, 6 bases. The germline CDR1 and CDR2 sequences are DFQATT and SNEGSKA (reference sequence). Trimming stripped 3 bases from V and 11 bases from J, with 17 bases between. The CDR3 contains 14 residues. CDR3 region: CSASTGSRLPPLHF. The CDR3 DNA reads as TGCAGTGCTAGTACAGGGTCCCGGCTTCCACCCCTCCACTTT.

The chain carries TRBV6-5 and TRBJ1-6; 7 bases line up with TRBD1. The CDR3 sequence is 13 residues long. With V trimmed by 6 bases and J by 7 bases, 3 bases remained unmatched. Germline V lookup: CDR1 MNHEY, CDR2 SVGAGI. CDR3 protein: CASRRTGNSPLHF. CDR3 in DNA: TGTGCCAGCAGACGGACAGGAAATTCACCCCTCCACTTT.

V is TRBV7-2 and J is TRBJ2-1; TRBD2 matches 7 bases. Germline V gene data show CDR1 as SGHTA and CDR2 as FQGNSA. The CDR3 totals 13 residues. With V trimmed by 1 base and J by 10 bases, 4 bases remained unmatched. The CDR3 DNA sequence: TGTGCCAGCAGCTTAGGGGGGAGGGACGAGCAGTTCTTC. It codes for CASSLGGRDEQFF.

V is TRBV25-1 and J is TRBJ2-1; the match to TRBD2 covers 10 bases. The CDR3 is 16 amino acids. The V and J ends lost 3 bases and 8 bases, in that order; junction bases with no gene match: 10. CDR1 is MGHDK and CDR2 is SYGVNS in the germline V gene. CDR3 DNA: TGTGCCAGCAGTGATCGCCTAGCGGGGGCCAGCGATGAGCAGTTCTTC. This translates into CASSDRLAGASDEQFF.

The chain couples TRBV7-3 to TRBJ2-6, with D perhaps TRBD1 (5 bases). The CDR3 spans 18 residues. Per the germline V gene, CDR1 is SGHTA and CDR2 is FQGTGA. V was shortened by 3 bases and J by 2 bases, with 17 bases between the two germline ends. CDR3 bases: TGTGCCAGCAGCTTGTTAGGGGCTCCCGAACCTGGGGCCAACGTCCTGACTTTC. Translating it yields CASSLLGAPEPGANVLTF.

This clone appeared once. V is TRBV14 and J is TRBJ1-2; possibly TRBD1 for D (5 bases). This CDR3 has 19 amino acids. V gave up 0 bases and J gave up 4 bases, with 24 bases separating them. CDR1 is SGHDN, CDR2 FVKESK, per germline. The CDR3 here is CASSQDPWQGFTSIYGYTF. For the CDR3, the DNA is TGTGCCAGCAGCCAAGATCCCTGGCAGGGCTTTACCTCTATCTATGGCTACACCTTC. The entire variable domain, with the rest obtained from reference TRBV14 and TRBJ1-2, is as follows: EAGVTQFPSHSVIEKGQTVTLRCDPISGHDNLYWYRRVMGKEIKFLLHFVKESKQDESGMPNNRFLAERTGGTYSTLKVQPAELEDSGVYFCASSQDPWQGFTSIYGYTFGSGTRLTVV.

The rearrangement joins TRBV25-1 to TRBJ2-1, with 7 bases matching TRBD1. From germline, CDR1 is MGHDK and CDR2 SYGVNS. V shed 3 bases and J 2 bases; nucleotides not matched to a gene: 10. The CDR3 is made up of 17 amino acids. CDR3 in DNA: TGTGCCAGCAGTGACCCCGGGACAGTAGGGCCCTACAATGAGCAGTTCTTC. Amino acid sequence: CASSDPGTVGPYNEQFF. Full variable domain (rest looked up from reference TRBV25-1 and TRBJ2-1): EADIYQTPRYLVIGTGKKITLECSQTMGHDKMYWYQQDPGMELHLIHYSYGVNSTEKGDLSSESTVSRIRTEHFPLTLESARPSHTSQYLCASSDPGTVGPYNEQFFGPGTRLTVL.

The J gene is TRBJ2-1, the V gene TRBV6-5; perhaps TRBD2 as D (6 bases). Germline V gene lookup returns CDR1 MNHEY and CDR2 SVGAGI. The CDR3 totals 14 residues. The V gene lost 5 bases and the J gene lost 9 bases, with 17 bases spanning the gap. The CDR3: CASSPHRPSVEQFF. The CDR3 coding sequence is TGTGCCAGCAGTCCACATAGACCTAGCGTTGAGCAGTTCTTC.

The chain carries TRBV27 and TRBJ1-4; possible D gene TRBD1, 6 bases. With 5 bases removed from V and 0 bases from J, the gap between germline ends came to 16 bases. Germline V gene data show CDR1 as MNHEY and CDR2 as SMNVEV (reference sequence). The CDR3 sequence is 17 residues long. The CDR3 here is CASSPGGRTATNEKLFF. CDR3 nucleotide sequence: TGTGCCAGCAGTCCAGGCGGGCGGACAGCAACTAATGAAAAACTGTTTTTT.

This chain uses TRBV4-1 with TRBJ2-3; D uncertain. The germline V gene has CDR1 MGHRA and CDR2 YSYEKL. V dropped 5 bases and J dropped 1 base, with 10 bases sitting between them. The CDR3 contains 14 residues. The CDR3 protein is CASSATIRTDTQYF. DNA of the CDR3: TGCGCCAGCAGCGCTACTATTCGCACAGATACGCAGTATTTT.

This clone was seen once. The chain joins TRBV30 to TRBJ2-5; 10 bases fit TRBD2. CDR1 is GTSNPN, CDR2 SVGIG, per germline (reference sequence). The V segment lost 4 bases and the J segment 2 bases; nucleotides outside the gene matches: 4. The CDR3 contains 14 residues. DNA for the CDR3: TGTGCCTGGACGGGAGCGGGAGGGCAAGAGACCCAGTACTTC. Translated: CAWTGAGGQETQYF.

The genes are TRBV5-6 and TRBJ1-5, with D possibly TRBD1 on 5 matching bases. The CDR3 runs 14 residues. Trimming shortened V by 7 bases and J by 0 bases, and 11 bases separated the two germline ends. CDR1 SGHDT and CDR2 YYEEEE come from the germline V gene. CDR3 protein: CASERQNSNQPQHF. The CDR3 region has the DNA TGTGCCAGCGAAAGACAGAATAGCAATCAGCCCCAGCATTTT.

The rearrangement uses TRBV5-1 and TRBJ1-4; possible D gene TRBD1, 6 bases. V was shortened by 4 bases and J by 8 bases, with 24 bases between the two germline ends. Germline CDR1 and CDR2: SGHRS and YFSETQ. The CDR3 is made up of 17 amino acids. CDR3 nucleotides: TGCGCCAGCAGCCCGGGAGCGAGTGGGGGGGCTGCGGAAAAACTGTTTTTT. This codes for CASSPGASGGAAEKLFF.

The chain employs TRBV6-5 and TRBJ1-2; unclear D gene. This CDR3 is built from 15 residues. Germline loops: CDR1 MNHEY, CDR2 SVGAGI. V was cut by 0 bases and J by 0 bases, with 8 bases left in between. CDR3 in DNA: TGTGCCAGCAGTTACTCCGTAGAAGCTAACTATGGCTACACCTTC. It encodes CASSYSVEANYGYTF.

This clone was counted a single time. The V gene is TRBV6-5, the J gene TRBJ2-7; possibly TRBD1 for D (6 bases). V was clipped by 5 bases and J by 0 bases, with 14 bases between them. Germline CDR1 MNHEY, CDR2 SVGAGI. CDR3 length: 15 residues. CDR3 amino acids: CASSTPRQASYEQYV. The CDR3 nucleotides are TGTGCCAGCAGTACTCCCCGACAGGCCTCCTACGAGCAGTACGTC.

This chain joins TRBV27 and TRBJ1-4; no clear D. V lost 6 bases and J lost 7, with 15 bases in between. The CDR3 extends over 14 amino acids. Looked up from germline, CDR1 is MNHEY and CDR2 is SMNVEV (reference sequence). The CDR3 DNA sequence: TGTGCCAGCAGGGCCGTTGGGAGCGGTGAAAAACTGTTTTTT. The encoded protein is CASRAVGSGEKLFF.

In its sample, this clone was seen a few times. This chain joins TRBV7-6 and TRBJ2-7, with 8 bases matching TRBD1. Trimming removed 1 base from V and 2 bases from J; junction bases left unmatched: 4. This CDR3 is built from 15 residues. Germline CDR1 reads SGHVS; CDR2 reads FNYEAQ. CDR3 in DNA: TGTGCCAGCAGCTTAGGGGACAGGTCCGCCTACGAGCAGTACTTC. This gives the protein CASSLGDRSAYEQYF.

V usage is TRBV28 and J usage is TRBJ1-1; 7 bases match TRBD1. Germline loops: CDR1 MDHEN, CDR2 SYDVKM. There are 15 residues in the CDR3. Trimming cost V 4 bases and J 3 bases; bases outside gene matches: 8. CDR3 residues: CASSSAPTGYTEAFF. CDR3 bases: TGTGCCAGCAGTTCCGCCCCGACAGGGTACACTGAAGCTTTCTTT.